This entry lists 24 T cell receptor beta chains sequenced from one sample in a study of monozygotic twins with inflammatory bowel disease. After re-calling the 5' RACE reads, TCRdb lists one entry per CDR3 protein, DNA absent. The specimen's table records fewer than 400,000 distinct CDR3 sequences. Sequencing was performed on blood. Source of these receptors: a human donor with ulcerative colitis or Crohn's disease, or a healthy co-twin of an affected twin (not recorded which).

The CDR3 is CATSGKGVYEQYF. The chain joins TRBV15 to TRBJ2-7; the D gene TCRdb calls, TRBD1, cannot be checked with no DNA. The CDR3 totals 13 residues. CDR1 LNHNV and CDR2 YYDKDF come from the germline V gene (reference sequence).

The chain links TRBV10-3 to TRBJ2-2; TCRdb indicates TRBD2, and absent DNA this call remains unverified. The germline gives CDR1 ENHRY, CDR2 SYGVKD. The CDR3 totals 15 residues. The CDR3 is CAISDRASTTGELFF.

J is TRBJ2-5 and V is TRBV10-3; TCRdb picks TRBD2, but there is no DNA to check that call. This CDR3 is built from 15 residues. Germline V gives CDR1 ENHRY, CDR2 SYGVKD. This CDR3 is CAISESSPRVGTQYF.

This sequence joins TRBV24-1 and TRBJ2-7; TCRdb picks TRBD1, but there is no DNA to check that call. The CDR3 covers 16 residues. CDR1 and CDR2 from the germline V gene are KGHDR and SFDVKD. The CDR3: CATSDSREGRSYEQYF.

The chain couples TRBV6-5 to TRBJ2-1; the TRBD2 assignment by TCRdb is unverifiable without DNA. This CDR3 is built from 16 residues. CDR1 is MNHEY, CDR2 SVGAGI, per germline. The chain's CDR3 is CASSYSREGGDNEQFF.

V gene TRBV20-1 combines with J gene TRBJ2-1; TCRdb's assignment of TRBD2 cannot be checked, as there is no DNA. There are 17 residues in the CDR3. Germline V lookup: CDR1 DFQATT, CDR2 SNEGSKA (reference sequence). The CDR3 protein is CSAPSGGAPSSYNEQFF.

The rearrangement joins TRBV12-3 or TRBV12-4 to TRBJ1-4; with no DNA, the TCRdb D assignment of TRBD1 cannot be verified. The CDR3 runs 14 residues. CDR3 sequence: CASSLTPVGEKLFF.

The chain recombines TRBV20-1 with TRBJ1-5; checking the TCRdb D call of TRBD1 is not possible without DNA. Germline V gene sequence: CDR1 DFQATT, CDR2 SNEGSKA (reference sequence). This CDR3 spans 12 amino acids. This CDR3 is CSANRAGQPQHF.

V usage is TRBV28 and J usage is TRBJ1-5. Germline CDR1 MDHEN, CDR2 SYDVKM. The CDR3 has 16 residues. This chain's CDR3 is CASGTLARSTNQPQHF.

The V call is TRBV27, the J call TRBJ2-1; absent DNA, TCRdb's TRBD2 call cannot be checked. CDR1 is MNHEY, CDR2 SMNVEV, per germline (reference sequence). CDR3 size: 16 residues. The CDR3 spells CASTARRGVAGGEQFF.

V and J are TRBV5-1 and TRBJ1-1; TCRdb selects TRBD1, and the lack of DNA leaves this call unchecked. CDR3 length: 13 residues. The germline V gene encodes CDR1 SGHRS and CDR2 YFSETQ. The CDR3 region is CASSFVGVTEAFF.

The chain has TRBV7-3 and TRBJ2-7; absent DNA, TCRdb's TRBD1 call cannot be checked. Per germline, CDR1 SGHTA and CDR2 FQGTGA. CDR3 length: 14 amino acids. The CDR3 loop is CASSSATGSYEQYF. The whole variable domain, remainder taken from reference TRBV7-3 and TRBJ2-7, is GAGVSQTPSNKVTEKGKYVELRCDPISGHTALYWYRQSLGQGPEFLIYFQGTGAADDSGLPNDRFFAVRPEGSVSTLKIQRTERGDSAVYLCASSSATGSYEQYFGPGTRLTVT.

The chain recombines TRBV12-3 or TRBV12-4 with TRBJ1-1; TCRdb returns TRBD1, unconfirmable since there is no DNA. The CDR3 has 13 residues. CDR3 protein: CASRDRGNTEAFF.

The chain employs TRBV12-3 or TRBV12-4 and TRBJ2-5; TCRdb lists TRBD1, though no DNA is available to test this call. This CDR3 is 15 amino acids long. CDR3 sequence: CASRTGTGLGETQYF.

The V gene is TRBV20-1, the J gene TRBJ2-1; lacking DNA, the TRBD2 call made by TCRdb goes unchecked. The CDR3 is made up of 15 amino acids. CDR1 is DFQATT, CDR2 SNEGSKA, per germline (reference sequence). CDR3 region: CSARMTGPRRVEQFF.

The chain employs TRBV27 and TRBJ2-7; TCRdb names TRBD2, which stays unverified in the absence of DNA. Germline-derived CDR1 and CDR2 are MNHEY and SMNVEV (reference sequence). The CDR3 length is 13 residues. The CDR3 reads CASSSTGGWEQYF.

The CDR3 loop is CASRKIQQGLLVNTEAFF. V and J are TRBV25-1 and TRBJ1-1; the TCRdb D gene call, TRBD1, has no DNA to confirm it. The CDR3 runs to 18 residues. Germline-derived CDR1 and CDR2 are MGHDK and SYGVNS.

This sequence joins TRBV20-1 and TRBJ2-3; absent DNA, TCRdb's TRBD1 call cannot be checked. Per the germline V gene, CDR1 is DFQATT and CDR2 is SNEGSKA (reference sequence). The CDR3 spans 15 residues. The CDR3 loop is CSARTGSISTDTQYF.

The chain couples TRBV12-3 or TRBV12-4 to TRBJ1-5; there is no DNA to check the TCRdb D call of TRBD1. The CDR3 runs 15 residues. The CDR3 loop reads CASRDDRGLSQPQHF.

The chain is built from TRBV6-2 or TRBV6-3 and TRBJ2-3; TCRdb returns TRBD2, unconfirmable since there is no DNA. The germline CDR1 and CDR2 sequences are MNHEY and SVGEGT. The CDR3 length is 15 residues. CDR3 sequence reads: CASRGRTSDTDTQYF.

This chain connects TRBV7-7 to TRBJ2-3; TCRdb's D call, TRBD2, is unchecked because there is no DNA. The CDR3 is 16 amino acids. Looked up from germline, CDR1 is SSHAT and CDR2 is FNYEAQ (reference sequence). The CDR3 spells CASSPGLAGRTDTQYF.

The V gene is TRBV5-1, the J gene TRBJ2-1; TCRdb returns TRBD1, unconfirmable since there is no DNA. The germline V gene has CDR1 SGHRS and CDR2 YFSETQ. The CDR3 has 14 amino acids. The CDR3 is CASSLPGQHNEQFF.

The V and J genes are TRBV4-3 and TRBJ2-7; TCRdb outputs TRBD2, but without DNA this stays unchecked. Germline V gene data show CDR1 as LGHNA and CDR2 as YSLEER. CDR3 length equals 19 residues. The CDR3 loop reads CASSQSLAGEIYAYYEQYF.

This chain connects TRBV6-6 to TRBJ1-1. Germline values: CDR1 MNHNY, CDR2 SVGAGI (reference sequence). CDR3 size: 14 residues. CDR3 amino acids: CASSYSISTTEAFF.